This record concerns one T cell receptor (beta chain) sequence. The clone's antigen remains unknown. No qualities accompany the bases; no much larger clone lies one base away. These data are taken from a study of beta chain features in type 1 diabetes (dated by TCRdb to 2017 to 2018). About the full investigation: No differences in mean age, gender distribution, total cell number or subset yield were found between patients and healthy donors. A total of approximately 99,000,000 sorted cells were examined across all samples, and RNA yield correlated strongly with the number of cells per subset. The study compared TCRB repertoires of sorted circulating CD4+ T cell subsets between recently diagnosed type 1 diabetes patients and matched healthy donors. Naive and central memory subsets were obtained from all 30 or so donors, but regulatory and stem cell-like memory subsets were isolated from only 8 patients and roughly eight healthy donors. Study-level results and caveats: In all four CD4+ subsets, TCRB CDR3 length was moderately but significantly shorter in type 1 diabetes patients. Because cDNA was sequenced instead of genomic DNA, highly expressing activated cells could be over-represented, though the groups showed no difference in activation or CD3 levels. PCR might favor shorter templates, but patient and control samples were amplified and corrected together, so any skew would affect both groups equally. At VDJ recombination sites, patients with type 1 diabetes made fewer insertions and deleted more nucleotides, a pattern implying thymic rearrangement abnormalities. Because small numbers of individuals were included in the HLA sub-analyses, any influence of HLA type on TCRB rearrangement was left unresolved. Naive, central memory and regulatory TCRB repertoires appeared more similar among patients than among healthy donors.

All of the isolated RNA was reverse transcribed with the High Capacity cDNA Reverse Transcription Kit, so expressed TCRB transcripts were sequenced. Deep immunoSEQ sequencing was performed on naive, central memory and regulatory T cell samples, with an average of roughly 3.5 million total reads per sample. Sorted cells were lysed in RLT buffer and RNA was extracted with DNase-treated RNeasy Micro or Mini kits, depending on cell number. To prevent cross-contamination, each cell subset was processed individually, whereas patient and healthy donor samples were processed jointly. Using the immunoSEQ multiplex PCR, TCRB sequences were amplified from cDNA into 87-bp fragments spanning the CDR3 region. Sequencing of the amplicons was performed on the Illumina HiSeq platform. The original methods were these. PCR bias was computationally corrected using synthetic template baselines, reads within Hamming distance 2 were collapsed, and singletons that could not be merged were discarded. By aligning reads against IMGT, V, D and J genes, CDR3 length, and insertions or deletions at six rearrangement sites were assigned. Within each subset, clonotype counts were normalized to sorted cell number, after which true diversity and Gini coefficients were computed with the tcR R package. The overlap coefficient, calculated on TCRB nucleotide sequences, was used to measure repertoire sharing. Out-of-frame TCRB sequences from naive cells were analyzed as a proxy for the pre-selection repertoire. Entries here come from immuneACCESS through TCRdb and include only in-frame sequences with V and J called. Some clones fail to appear in such tables; in the studies checked, an unresolved V gene covers under half of the shortfall, and the cause of the remainder is unknown. That table is the source of V, J and clone size, and D and trimming were worked out from the DNA. Within this sample are 250,000 or so clones, with over 20% of them counted one time only. The top ten clones comprise 0.028% of the sample.

The CDR3 covers 15 residues, taking in both the cysteine and the phenylalanine. Of the read, only the CDR3 DNA is kept; its 45 bases are in frame from base 1. CDR1 and CDR2 are read off the germline V gene as SGHNT and YENEEA. V is cut back by 6 bases and J by 3 bases, with 11 bases in the junction unmatched. From each donor, a single peripheral blood sample of roughly 0.11 L on average was drawn into heparinised tubes. A BD FACSAria II was used to sort naive, central memory, regulatory and stem cell-like memory CD4+ T cells with a panel that included CD45RO, CCR7, CD25, CD127, CD95 and CD27. A purity above 95% was achieved for all sorted populations. Right away, PBMCs were isolated by Lymphoprep density gradient centrifugation and were stained directly, with no culture step. Samples were stained and sorted in pairs, with one healthy donor and one patient per experiment, so that batch effects were minimized.

The receptor comes from a woman in her thirties or forties with type 1 diabetes. Recombination joined TRBV11-3 with TRBJ2-7; TRBD1 lines up with 7 middle nucleotides. The sequenced sample consisted of naive CD4+ T cells from blood. In light of the paper, this sample's cell subset or site label describes: true naive CD4+ T cells. The DNA sequence follows: TGTGCCAGCAGTGCTAACCCGACAGGGAACTACGAGCAGTACTTC. Translation gives CASSANPTGNYEQYF.